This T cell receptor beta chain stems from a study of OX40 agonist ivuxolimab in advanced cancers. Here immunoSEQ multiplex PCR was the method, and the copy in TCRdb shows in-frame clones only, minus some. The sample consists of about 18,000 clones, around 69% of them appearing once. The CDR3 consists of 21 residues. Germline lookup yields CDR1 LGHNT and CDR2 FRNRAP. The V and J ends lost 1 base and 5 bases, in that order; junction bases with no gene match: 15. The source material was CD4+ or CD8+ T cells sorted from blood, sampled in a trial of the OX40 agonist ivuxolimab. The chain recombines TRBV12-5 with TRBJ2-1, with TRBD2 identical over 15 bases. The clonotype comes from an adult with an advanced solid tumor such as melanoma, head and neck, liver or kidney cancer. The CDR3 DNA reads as TGTGCTAGTGGTTTGGCCCCTTCCGGGACTAGCGGGAGGTTGTTCGACAATGAGCAGTTCTTC. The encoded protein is CASGLAPSGTSGRLFDNEQFF.